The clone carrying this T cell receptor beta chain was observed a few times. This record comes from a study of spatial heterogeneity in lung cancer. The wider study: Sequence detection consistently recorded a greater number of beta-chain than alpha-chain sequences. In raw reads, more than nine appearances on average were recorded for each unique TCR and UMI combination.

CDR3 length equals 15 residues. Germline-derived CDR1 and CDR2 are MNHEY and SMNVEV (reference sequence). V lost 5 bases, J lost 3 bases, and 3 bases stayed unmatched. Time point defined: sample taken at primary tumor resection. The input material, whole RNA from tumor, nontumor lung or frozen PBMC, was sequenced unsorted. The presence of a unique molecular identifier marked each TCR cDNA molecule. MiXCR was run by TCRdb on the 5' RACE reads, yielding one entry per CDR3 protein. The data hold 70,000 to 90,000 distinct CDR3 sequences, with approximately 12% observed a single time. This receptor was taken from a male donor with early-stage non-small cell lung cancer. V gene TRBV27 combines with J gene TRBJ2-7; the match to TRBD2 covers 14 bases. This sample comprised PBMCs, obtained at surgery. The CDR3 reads CASSDGTSGSYEQYF. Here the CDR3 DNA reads TGTGCCAGCAGTGACGGGACTAGCGGGAGCTACGAGCAGTACTTC.